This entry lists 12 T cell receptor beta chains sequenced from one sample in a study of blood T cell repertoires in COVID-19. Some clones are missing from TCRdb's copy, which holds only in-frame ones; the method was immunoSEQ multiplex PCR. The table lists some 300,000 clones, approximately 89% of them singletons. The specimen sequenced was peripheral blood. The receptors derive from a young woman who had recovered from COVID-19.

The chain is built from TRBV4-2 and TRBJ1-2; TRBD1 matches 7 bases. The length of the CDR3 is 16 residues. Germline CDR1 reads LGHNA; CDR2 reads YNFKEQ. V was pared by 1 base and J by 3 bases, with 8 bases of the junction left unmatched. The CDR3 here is CASSQAGGTEDYGYTF. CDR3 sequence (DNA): TGTGCCAGCAGCCAAGCGGGGGGGACAGAGGACTATGGCTACACCTTC.

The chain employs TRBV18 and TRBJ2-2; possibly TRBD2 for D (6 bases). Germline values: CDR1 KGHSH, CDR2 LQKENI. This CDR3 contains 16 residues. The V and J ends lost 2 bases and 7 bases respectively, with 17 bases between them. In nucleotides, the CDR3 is TGTGCCAGCTCACCAAGGGGCATGTCCGGGAGCGGGGAGCTGTTTTTT. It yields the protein CASSPRGMSGSGELFF.

The CDR3 loop is CASSQRLKGTTSIHNEQFF. The DNA for the CDR3 is TGTGCCAGCAGCCAAAGGCTAAAAGGGACTACTTCCATACACAATGAGCAGTTCTTC. V gene TRBV3-1 (or the pseudogene TRBV3-2) combines with J gene TRBJ2-1; 7 bases map to TRBD2. With 2 bases clipped from V and 5 bases from J, the junction kept 18 bases outside the gene matches. This CDR3 comprises 19 residues. Germline values: CDR1 LGHDT, CDR2 YNNKEL (reference sequence).

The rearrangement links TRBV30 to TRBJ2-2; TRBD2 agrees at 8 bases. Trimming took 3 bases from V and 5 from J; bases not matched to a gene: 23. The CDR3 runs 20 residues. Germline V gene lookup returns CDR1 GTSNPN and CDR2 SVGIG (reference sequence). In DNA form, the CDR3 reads TGTGCCTGGAGAATCTGGGGGCCCTCGCCGGGACTAGTCTCGACCGGGGAGCTGTTTTTT. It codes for CAWRIWGPSPGLVSTGELFF.

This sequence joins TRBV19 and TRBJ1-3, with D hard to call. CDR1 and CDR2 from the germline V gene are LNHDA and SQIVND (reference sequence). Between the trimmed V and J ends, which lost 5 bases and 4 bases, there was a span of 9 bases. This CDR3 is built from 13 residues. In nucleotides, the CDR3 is TGTGCCAGTAGTGTATCCAGGGGAAACACCATATATTTT. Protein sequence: CASSVSRGNTIYF.

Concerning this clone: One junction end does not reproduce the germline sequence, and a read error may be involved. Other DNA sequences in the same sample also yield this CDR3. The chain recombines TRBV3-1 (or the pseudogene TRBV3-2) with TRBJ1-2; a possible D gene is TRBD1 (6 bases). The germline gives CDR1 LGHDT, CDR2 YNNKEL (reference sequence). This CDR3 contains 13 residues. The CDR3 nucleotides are TGTGCCAGCAGCCGCGGCGGGGGCTATGGTTACACCTTC. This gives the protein CASSRGGGYGYTF.

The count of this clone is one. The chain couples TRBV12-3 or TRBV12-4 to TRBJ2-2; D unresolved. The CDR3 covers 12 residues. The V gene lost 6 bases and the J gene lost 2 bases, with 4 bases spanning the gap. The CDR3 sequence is CASSYNTGELFF. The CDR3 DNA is TGTGCCAGCAGCTATAACACCGGGGAGCTGTTTTTT.

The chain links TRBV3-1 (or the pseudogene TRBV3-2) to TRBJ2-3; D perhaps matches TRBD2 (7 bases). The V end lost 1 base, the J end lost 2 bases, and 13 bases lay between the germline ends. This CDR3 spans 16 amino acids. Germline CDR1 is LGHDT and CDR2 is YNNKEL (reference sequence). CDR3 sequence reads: CASSQAGGGSTDTQYF. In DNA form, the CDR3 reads TGTGCCAGCAGCCAAGCGGGGGGCGGGTCCACAGATACGCAGTATTTT.

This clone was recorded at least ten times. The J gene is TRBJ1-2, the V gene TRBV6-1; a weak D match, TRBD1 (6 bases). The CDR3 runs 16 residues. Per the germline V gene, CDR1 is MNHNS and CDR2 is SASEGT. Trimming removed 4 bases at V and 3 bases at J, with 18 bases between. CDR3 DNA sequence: TGTGCCAGCAGTGGCGAAAACAGGGCCAGGGACTATGGCTACACCTTC. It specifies CASSGENRARDYGYTF.

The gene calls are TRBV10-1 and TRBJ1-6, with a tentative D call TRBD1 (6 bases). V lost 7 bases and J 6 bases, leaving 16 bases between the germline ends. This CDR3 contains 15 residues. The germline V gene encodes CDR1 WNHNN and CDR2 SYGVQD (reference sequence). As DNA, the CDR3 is TGCGCCAGCAACCCGACAGGCCTAGGTAATTCACCCCTCCACTTT. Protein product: CASNPTGLGNSPLHF.

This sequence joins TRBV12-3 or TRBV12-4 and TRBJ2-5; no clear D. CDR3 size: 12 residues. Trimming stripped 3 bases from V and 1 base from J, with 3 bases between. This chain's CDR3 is CASSFVQETQYF. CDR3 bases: TGTGCCAGCAGTTTCGTCCAAGAGACCCAGTACTTC.

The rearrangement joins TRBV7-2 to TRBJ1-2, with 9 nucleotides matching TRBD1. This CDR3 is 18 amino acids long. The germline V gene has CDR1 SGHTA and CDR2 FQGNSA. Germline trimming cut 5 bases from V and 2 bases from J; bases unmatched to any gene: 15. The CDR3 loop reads CASSPTSRDRDLNYGYTF. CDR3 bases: TGTGCCAGCAGCCCGACGTCCCGGGACAGGGACCTGAACTATGGCTACACCTTC.